The following is a T cell receptor beta chain sequence with its context. Its antigen remains unknown. Unsorted samples, those not sorted, used 75 million to 90 million PBMCs for genomic DNA. CDR1 MNHEY and CDR2 SMNVEV come from the germline V gene (reference sequence). The CDR3 length is 15 residues. Between the trimmed V and J ends, which lost 4 bases and 4 bases, there was a span of 14 bases. This specimen comes from a study of shared clonotypes between healthy human individuals. Findings and limits, study-wide: Clonotype sharing levels among donors were expected to vary with sequencing depth.

The authors ran the assay at deep level. Methods used by the authors: ImmunoSEQ supplied junction-only sequences lacking quality scores, so filtering was different. Profiled with immunoSEQ multiplex PCR; TCRdb holds only in-frame clones, not every one. For V, J and clone size, that table is used; D and trimming come from the DNA. The sample lists around 500,000 clones; 70% to 80% were seen once. The chain employs TRBV27 and TRBJ2-1; a possible D gene is TRBD1 (6 bases). This sequence originates from a woman in her thirties or forties in good health. Some clones in this sample may be carry-over from other donors' samples. Material for sequencing was PBMCs. CDR3 nucleotides: TGTGCCAGCAGTTCGAACAGGGTCCGTTACAATGAGCAGTTCTTC. As protein: CASSSNRVRYNEQFF.